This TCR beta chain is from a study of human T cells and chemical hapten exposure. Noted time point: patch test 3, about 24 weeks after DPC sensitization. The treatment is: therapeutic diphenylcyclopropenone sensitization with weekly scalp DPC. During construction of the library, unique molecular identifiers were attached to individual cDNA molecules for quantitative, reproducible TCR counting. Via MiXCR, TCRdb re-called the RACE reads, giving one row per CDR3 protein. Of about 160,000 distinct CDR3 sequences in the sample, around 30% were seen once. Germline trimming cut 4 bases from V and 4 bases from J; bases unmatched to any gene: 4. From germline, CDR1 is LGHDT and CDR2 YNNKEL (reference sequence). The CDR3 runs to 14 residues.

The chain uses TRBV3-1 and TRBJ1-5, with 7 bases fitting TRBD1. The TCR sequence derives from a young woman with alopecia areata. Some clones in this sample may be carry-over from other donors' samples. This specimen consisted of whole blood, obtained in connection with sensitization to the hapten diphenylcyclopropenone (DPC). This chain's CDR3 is CASSPGQENQPQHF. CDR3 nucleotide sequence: TGTGCCAGCAGCCCTGGACAGGAAAATCAGCCCCAGCATTTT.